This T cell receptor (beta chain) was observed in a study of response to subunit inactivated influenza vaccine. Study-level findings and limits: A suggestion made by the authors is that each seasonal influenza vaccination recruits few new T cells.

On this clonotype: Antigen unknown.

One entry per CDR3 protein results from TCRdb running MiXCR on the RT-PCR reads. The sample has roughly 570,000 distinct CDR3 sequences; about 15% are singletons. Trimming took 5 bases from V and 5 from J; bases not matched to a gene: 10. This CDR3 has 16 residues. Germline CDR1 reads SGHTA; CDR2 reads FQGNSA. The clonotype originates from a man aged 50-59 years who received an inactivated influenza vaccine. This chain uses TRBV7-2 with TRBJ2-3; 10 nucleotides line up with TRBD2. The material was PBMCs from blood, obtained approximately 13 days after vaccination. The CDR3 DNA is TGTGCCAGCAGCCTCACCTCCACTAGCGGGGTAGATACGCAGTATTTT. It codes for CASSLTSTSGVDTQYF.